This T cell receptor (beta chain) was found in a study of beta chain features in type 1 diabetes. At the level of the study: What patients shared with healthy donors was a similar profile of age, gender and cell yields. Across all samples, 100 million to 130 million sorted cells were examined. Whole-study results and caveats: Patients with Type 1 diabetes showed moderately but significantly shorter TCRB CDR3s in all four CD4+ subsets.

About this clone itself: The antigen is undetermined.

The ends were cut back, 2 bases at V and 7 bases at J, with 12 bases in the middle. Germline V lookup: CDR1 KGHSH, CDR2 LQKENI. The CDR3 spans 14 residues. Of the isolated RNA, all was reverse transcribed, and so the sequenced material was expressed TCRB transcripts. Assay used: immunoSEQ multiplex PCR; TCRdb lists only in-frame clones, some missing. The table lists about 330,000 clones, approximately 11% of them singletons. CD4+ cells of the naive, central memory, regulatory and stem cell-like memory types were sorted via CD45RO/CCR7/CD25/CD127/CD95/CD27. Sequencing was performed on naive CD4+ T cells from blood. This chain joins TRBV18 and TRBJ1-5; tentative D call: TRBD1 (5 bases). The sequence was collected from a woman in her twenties or thirties in good health. The CDR3 loop is CASSPAGGGQPQHF. CDR3 bases: TGTGCCAGCTCACCAGCGGGGGGGGGACAGCCCCAGCATTTT.